The 23 T cell receptor beta chains given below trace back to one sample, sequenced in a study of CD8 T cells in ankylosing spondylitis. Points from the study as a whole: For ankylosing spondylitis blood, a TCR beta motif of 8 or 9 highly homologous variants appeared characteristic.

TCRdb passed the 5' RACE reads through MiXCR, listing each CDR3 protein once. The sample carries approximately 400,000 distinct CDR3 sequences, 26% recorded once. Their antigen targets remain unknown. Sequencing used blood, either unsorted or a sorted T cell fraction (not recorded which). Receptor source: a male donor with ankylosing spondylitis.

This clonotype was found a few times. One junction end disagrees with the germline gene, perhaps due to a read error. The J gene is TRBJ2-1, the V gene TRBV5-1; 8 positions match TRBD2. In germline, CDR1 is SGHRS, CDR2 YFSETQ. The CDR3 runs to 12 residues. CDR3 residues: CASSSQREPPLF. CDR3 nucleotide sequence: TGCGCCAGCAGCTCCCAGCGGGAGCCCCCCCTCTTC.

This clonotype was counted between two and nine times. This rearrangement joins TRBV5-1 to TRBJ2-3; tentatively, D is TRBD2 (6 bases). Trimming pared 0 bases from V and 0 bases from J, leaving 11 bases between. There are 16 residues in the CDR3. The V gene's germline CDR1 is SGHRS and CDR2 YFSETQ. Here the CDR3 reads CASSLDGDFSTDTQYF. The CDR3 nucleotides are TGCGCCAGCAGCTTGGACGGGGACTTCAGCACAGATACGCAGTATTTT.

V and J are TRBV3-1 and TRBJ2-1; 10 bases agree with TRBD2. The ends lost 1 base at V and 4 bases at J; junction bases unmatched: 4. The CDR3 runs to 16 residues. In germline, CDR1 is LGHDT, CDR2 YNNKEL (reference sequence). The CDR3 DNA is TGTGCCAGCAGCCAAGCTAGCGGGAGAAAGTACAATGAGCAGTTCTTC. It is translated as CASSQASGRKYNEQFF.

This clonotype showed up just a few times. This sequence joins TRBV12-3 or TRBV12-4 and TRBJ2-5; no firm D call. The CDR3 loop spans 16 amino acids. V shed 4 bases and J shed 5 bases, with 20 bases lying between them. CDR3 nucleotide sequence: TGTGCCAGCAGTTCGGTGCGAGGATCCGCAGTGGAGACCCAGTACTTC. Translating gives CASSSVRGSAVETQYF.

The gene calls are TRBV18 and TRBJ2-3, with 14 bases matching TRBD2. CDR1 is KGHSH and CDR2 is LQKENI in the germline V gene. The CDR3 loop spans 19 amino acids. V lost 6 bases and J lost 0; bases outside the gene matches: 11. The CDR3 is CASSPLGLAGGPSTDTQYF. In nucleotides, the CDR3 is TGTGCCAGCTCGCCCCTTGGACTAGCGGGAGGCCCTAGCACAGATACGCAGTATTTT.

The V and J genes are TRBV27 and TRBJ1-2, with 7 bases that match TRBD1. The CDR3 is 17 residues long. Germline V gene data show CDR1 as MNHEY and CDR2 as SMNVEV (reference sequence). V lost 5 bases to trimming and J lost 0 bases; unmatched junction nucleotides: 12. The CDR3 nucleotides are TGTGCCAGCAGTGCGCTGGTTAGGCAGGGGGCTAACTATGGCTACACCTTC. Encoded protein: CASSALVRQGANYGYTF.

This clonotype showed up just once. The chain recombines TRBV5-1 with TRBJ2-2; 7 bases match TRBD1. The CDR3 has 16 residues. V gave up 0 bases and J gave up 5 bases; unmatched junction bases: 7. From germline, CDR1 is SGHRS and CDR2 YFSETQ. DNA of the CDR3: TGCGCCAGCAGCTTGGTAGCGACAGGGTTGACCGGGGAGCTGTTTTTT. This sequence encodes CASSLVATGLTGELFF. The whole variable domain, remainder taken from reference TRBV5-1 and TRBJ2-2, is KAGVTQTPRYLIKTRGQQVTLSCSPISGHRSVSWYQQTPGQGLQFLFEYFSETQRNKGNFPGRFSGRQFSNSRSEMNVSTLELGDSALYLCASSLVATGLTGELFFGEGSRLTVL.

This rearrangement joins TRBV6-2 or TRBV6-3 to TRBJ2-5, with D possibly being TRBD1 or TRBD2 (5 bases each). The CDR3 is 14 residues long. Germline V CDR1 and CDR2: MNHEY, SVGEGT. V was pared by 6 bases and J by 5 bases, with 16 bases between. In DNA form, the CDR3 reads TGTGCCAGCAGGGACCTCGGGGCTGGCGAGACCCAGTACTTC. Translating it yields CASRDLGAGETQYF.

The sample holds a few counts of this clonotype. This rearrangement joins TRBV3-1 to TRBJ1-2, with D possibly being TRBD1 (5 bases). CDR3 size: 14 residues. V lost 4 bases, J lost 1 base, and 10 bases lay in between. Germline V gene sequence: CDR1 LGHDT, CDR2 YNNKEL (reference sequence). The CDR3 nucleotides are TGTGCCAGCAGCCGAACGACAGTTAACTATGGCTACACCTTC. Protein product: CASSRTTVNYGYTF. The full variable domain, rest sourced from reference TRBV3-1 and TRBJ1-2, is DTAVSQTPKYLVTQMGNDKSIKCEQNLGHDTMYWYKQDSKKFLKIMFSYNNKELIINETVPNRFSPKSPDKAHLNLHINSLELGDSAVYFCASSRTTVNYGYTFGSGTRLTVV.

This clonotype was detected only a few times. The J gene is TRBJ2-2, the V gene TRBV20-1, with 7 bases aligning to TRBD2. Germline-derived CDR1 and CDR2 are DFQATT and SNEGSKA (reference sequence). This CDR3 comprises 15 residues. V lost 0 bases and J lost 5; bases outside the gene matches: 6. The DNA of the CDR3 is TGCAGTGCTAGAGACCAGACTAGCTCTACCGGGGAGCTGTTTTTT. It specifies CSARDQTSSTGELFF.

This sequence joins TRBV24-1 and TRBJ2-5; TRBD2 might be the D (6 bases). V dropped 4 bases and J dropped 2 bases, with 13 bases sitting between them. Germline loops: CDR1 KGHDR, CDR2 SFDVKD. This CDR3 has 15 residues. The CDR3 sequence is CATSEGWEEQETQYF. The DNA of the CDR3 is TGTGCCACCAGTGAGGGGTGGGAGGAACAAGAGACCCAGTACTTC.

The chain has TRBV11-2 and TRBJ2-3; D not resolved. Germline V lookup: CDR1 SGHAT, CDR2 FQNNGV. There are 13 residues in the CDR3. V was cut by 5 bases and J by 3 bases, with 9 bases left in between. Here the CDR3 reads CASSRLTTDTQYF. CDR3 nucleotide sequence: TGTGCCAGCAGCCGACTTACGACAGATACGCAGTATTTT.

This clonotype appeared once. The junction shows a germline mismatch at one end, possibly a read error. The rearrangement uses TRBV2 and TRBJ1-5, with 7 bases matching TRBD1. This CDR3 is built from 11 residues. From germline, CDR1 is SNHLY and CDR2 FYNNEI. The CDR3 DNA reads TGTGCCAGTGCAAGGGACAGCCTAATGTATTTT. Amino acids: CASARDSLMYF.

This clonotype was detected a few times. The rearrangement uses TRBV4-2 and TRBJ2-2; D gene uncertain. The CDR3 has 18 amino acids. Looked up from germline, CDR1 is LGHNA and CDR2 is YNFKEQ. Trimming took off 2 bases at V and 2 bases at J, with 18 bases between the two ends. The CDR3 protein is CASSQLLGGASNTGELFF. In DNA form, the CDR3 reads TGTGCCAGCAGCCAACTGTTGGGCGGAGCGTCCAACACCGGGGAGCTGTTTTTT.

This clonotype was recorded only once. V and J are TRBV27 and TRBJ2-5, with 11 nucleotides matching TRBD2. This CDR3 region has 15 residues. The germline CDR1 and CDR2 sequences are MNHEY and SMNVEV (reference sequence). V lost 0 bases, J lost 7 bases, and 4 bases stayed unmatched. The chain's CDR3 is CASSLSLAGAGTQYF. The DNA of the CDR3 is TGTGCCAGCAGTTTATCACTAGCGGGAGCTGGGACCCAGTACTTC.

This chain links TRBV20-1 with TRBJ2-7; no reliable D call. Germline lookup yields CDR1 DFQATT and CDR2 SNEGSKA (reference sequence). V was shortened by 0 bases and J by 7 bases, with 16 bases between the two germline ends. The CDR3 sequence is 14 residues long. The CDR3 DNA reads as TGCAGTGCTAGAGATAAGCTAGGCTCTGGGGAGCAGTACGTC. Protein product: CSARDKLGSGEQYV.

This clonotype was counted only a few times. This chain connects TRBV5-1 to TRBJ1-5, with 7 bases matching TRBD1. Germline-derived CDR1 and CDR2 are SGHRS and YFSETQ. The V gene end was trimmed by 2 bases and the J gene end by 5 bases; junction bases not matched to a gene: 7. This CDR3 contains 15 residues. CDR3 nucleotides: TGCGCCAGCAGCTTAAATACAGGGGAGGATCAGCCCCAGCATTTT. It yields the protein CASSLNTGEDQPQHF.

CDR3 in DNA: TGCAGCGTTGCAAGGCTAGCGGCTAGCACAGATACGCAGTATTTT. This encodes CSVARLAASTDTQYF. This chain joins TRBV29-1 and TRBJ2-3; 7 bases are a match to TRBD2. Germline CDR1 is SQVTM and CDR2 is ANQGSEA. This CDR3 is 15 amino acids long. V lost 4 bases and J lost 0; bases outside the gene matches: 7.

This rearrangement joins TRBV20-1 to TRBJ2-3; 14 positions match TRBD2. Unmatched junction bases numbered 6, after V lost 5 bases and J lost 2 bases. CDR3 length: 16 amino acids. Germline lookup yields CDR1 DFQATT and CDR2 SNEGSKA (reference sequence). Here the CDR3 DNA reads TGCAGTGCTGGGGGACTAGCGGGAGAAGACACAGATACGCAGTATTTT. Translated: CSAGGLAGEDTDTQYF.

The chain uses TRBV18 and TRBJ1-1, with D uncertain. Germline V gives CDR1 KGHSH, CDR2 LQKENI. The CDR3 is 12 amino acids. Trimming took 3 bases from V and 8 from J, leaving 10 bases between them. The CDR3: CASSPDNGEAFF. Written as DNA, the CDR3 is TGTGCCAGCTCACCCGATAATGGGGAAGCTTTCTTT.

The V call is TRBV12-3 or TRBV12-4, the J call TRBJ1-2; 8 bases agree with TRBD1. V dropped 6 bases and J dropped 4; count of bases not matched to a gene: 7. The CDR3 contains 14 residues. The DNA of the CDR3 is TGTGCCAGCAGACCCGGACAGGGCGTCTATGGCTACACCTTC. This codes for CASRPGQGVYGYTF.

This chain connects TRBV2 to TRBJ2-1; 8 positions match TRBD2. CDR1 is SNHLY, CDR2 FYNNEI, per germline. The CDR3 is made up of 16 amino acids. V shed 10 bases, J shed 1 base, and the junction held 12 bases outside the gene matches. The CDR3, as DNA: TGTGCCACGCCACGAGGGGTAGCGGGGTCCTACAATGAGCAGTTCTTC. Its protein is CATPRGVAGSYNEQFF.

A word on this clonotype: A much larger clone lies one base from this, so it may be a read error. This sequence joins TRBV9 and TRBJ1-2; unclear D gene. CDR1 is SGDLS, CDR2 YYNGEE, per germline. Between the trimmed V and J ends, which lost 0 bases and 3 bases, there was a span of 9 bases. This CDR3 has 14 amino acids. The CDR3 region is CASSVGQRDYGYTF. Written as DNA, the CDR3 is TGTGCCAGCAGCGTAGGCCAACGGGACTATGGCTACACCTTC.